Listed here are 4 T cell receptor beta chains from one sample, sequenced in a study of blood T cell repertoires in COVID-19. The data were produced by immunoSEQ multiplex PCR, yet TCRdb's version contains in-frame clones alone and is incomplete. This sample yields just over 300,000 clones, of which around 90% are seen a single time; around 2.1% belongs to the top ten. Specimen: peripheral blood. Every receptor here comes from a man aged 18 to 29 with active or convalescent COVID-19.

The chain couples TRBV3-1 (or the pseudogene TRBV3-2) to TRBJ2-2; the D gene is possibly TRBD2 (6 bases). Trimming took 1 base from V and 5 from J, leaving 11 bases between them. In germline, CDR1 is LGHDT, CDR2 YNNKEL (reference sequence). The CDR3 is made up of 15 amino acids. DNA of the CDR3: TGTGCCAGCAGCCAAGTAGCGGTGGGGACCGGGGAGCTGTTTTTT. This sequence encodes CASSQVAVGTGELFF.

The chain uses TRBV4-1 and TRBJ1-5, with D tentatively TRBD1 (5 bases). This CDR3 is 16 amino acids long. Germline loops: CDR1 MGHRA, CDR2 YSYEKL. V was pared by 0 bases and J by 2 bases, with 11 bases between. The CDR3 DNA reads TGCGCCAGCAGCCAAGATCAGGGTCCAGGCAATCAGCCCCAGCATTTT. Translation gives CASSQDQGPGNQPQHF.

This rearrangement joins TRBV19 to TRBJ2-1; 11 bases fit TRBD2. Trimming at V came to 5 bases and at J to 3 bases, leaving 3 bases not matched to a gene. The CDR3 runs to 15 residues. Germline loops: CDR1 LNHDA, CDR2 SQIVND (reference sequence). CDR3 nucleotide sequence: TGTGCCAGTAGTTTAACTAGCGGGGGCTACAATGAGCAGTTCTTC. Translation gives CASSLTSGGYNEQFF.

The count of this clone is one. DNA of the CDR3: TGTGCCAGCAGTTTTGGGCAGGGGAAAGGTGAAAAACTGTTTTTT. The encoded protein is CASSFGQGKGEKLFF. The chain employs TRBV27 and TRBJ1-4; D might be TRBD1 (6 bases). Germline V gives CDR1 MNHEY, CDR2 SMNVEV (reference sequence). This CDR3 has 15 amino acids. V lost 3 bases and J 7 bases, leaving 15 bases between the germline ends.